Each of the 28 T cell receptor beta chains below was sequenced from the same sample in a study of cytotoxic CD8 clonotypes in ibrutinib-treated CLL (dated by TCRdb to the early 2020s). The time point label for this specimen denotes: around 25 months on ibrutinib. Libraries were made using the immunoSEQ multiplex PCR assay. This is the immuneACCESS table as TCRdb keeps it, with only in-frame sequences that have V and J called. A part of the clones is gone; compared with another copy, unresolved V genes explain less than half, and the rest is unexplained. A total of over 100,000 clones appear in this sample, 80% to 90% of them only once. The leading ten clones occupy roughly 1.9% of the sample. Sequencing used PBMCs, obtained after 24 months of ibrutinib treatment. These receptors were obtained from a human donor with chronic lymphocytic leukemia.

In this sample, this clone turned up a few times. CDR3 DNA: TGTGCCAGCACCCACGGCAGGGGGCGCCGGGGGTATGGCTACACCTTC. Translating gives CASTHGRGRRGYGYTF. The rearrangement uses TRBV28 and TRBJ1-2; 8 nucleotides align to TRBD1. CDR3 length: 16 amino acids. CDR1 is MDHEN and CDR2 is SYDVKM in the germline V gene. V dropped 7 bases and J dropped 5; count of bases not matched to a gene: 15.

The CDR3 nucleotides are TGTGCCAGCAGTGAAGGGGGTAGAGACACCGGGGAGCTGTTTTTT. Encoded protein: CASSEGGRDTGELFF. The rearrangement uses TRBV6-1 and TRBJ2-2; D not certain. The CDR3 extends over 15 amino acids. In germline, CDR1 is MNHNS, CDR2 SASEGT. Trimming cost V 1 base and J 3 bases, with 9 bases left between them.

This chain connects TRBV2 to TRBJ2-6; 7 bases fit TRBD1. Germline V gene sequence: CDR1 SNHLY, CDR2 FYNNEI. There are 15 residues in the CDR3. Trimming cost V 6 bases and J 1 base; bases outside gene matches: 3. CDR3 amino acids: CASRSRGSGANVLTF. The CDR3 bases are TGTGCCAGCAGGTCCAGGGGGTCTGGGGCCAACGTCCTGACTTTC.

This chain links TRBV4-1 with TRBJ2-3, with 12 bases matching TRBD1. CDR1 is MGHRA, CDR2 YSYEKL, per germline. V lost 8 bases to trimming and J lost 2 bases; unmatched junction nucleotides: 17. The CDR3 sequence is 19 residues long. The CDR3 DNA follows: TGCGCCAGCCGACCGGGACAGGGGGCTGGGGGGGGTTACACAGATACGCAGTATTTT. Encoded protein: CASRPGQGAGGGYTDTQYF.

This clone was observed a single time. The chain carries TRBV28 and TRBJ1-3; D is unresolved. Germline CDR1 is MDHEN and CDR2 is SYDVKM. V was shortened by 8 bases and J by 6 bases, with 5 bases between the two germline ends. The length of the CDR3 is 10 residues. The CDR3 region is CASGINTIYF. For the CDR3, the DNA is TGTGCCAGCGGTATAAACACCATATATTTT.

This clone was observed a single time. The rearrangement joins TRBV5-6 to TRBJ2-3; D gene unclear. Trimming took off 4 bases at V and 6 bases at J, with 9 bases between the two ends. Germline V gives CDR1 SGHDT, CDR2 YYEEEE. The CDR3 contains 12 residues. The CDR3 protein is CASSLTRDTQYF. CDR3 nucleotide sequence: TGTGCCAGCAGCCTGACTCGGGATACGCAGTATTTT.

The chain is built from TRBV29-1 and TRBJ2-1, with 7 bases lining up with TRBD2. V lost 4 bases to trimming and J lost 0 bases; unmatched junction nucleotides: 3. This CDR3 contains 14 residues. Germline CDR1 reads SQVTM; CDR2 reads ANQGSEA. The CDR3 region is CSVAGGSSYNEQFF. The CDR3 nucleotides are TGCAGCGTTGCGGGAGGCAGCTCCTACAATGAGCAGTTCTTC.

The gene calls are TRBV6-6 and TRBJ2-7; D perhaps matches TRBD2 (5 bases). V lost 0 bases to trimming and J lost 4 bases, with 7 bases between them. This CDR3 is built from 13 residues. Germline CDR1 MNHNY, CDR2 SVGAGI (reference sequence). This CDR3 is CASSYSRGYEQYF. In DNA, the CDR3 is TGTGCCAGCAGTTACTCGCGAGGGTACGAGCAGTACTTC.

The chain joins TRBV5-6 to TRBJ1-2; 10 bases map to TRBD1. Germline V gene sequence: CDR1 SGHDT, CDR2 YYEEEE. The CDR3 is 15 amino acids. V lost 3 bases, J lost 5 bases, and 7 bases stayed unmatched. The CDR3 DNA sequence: TGTGCCAGCAGCTCCGACAGGGGGCTCAGGTATGGCTACACCTTC. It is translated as CASSSDRGLRYGYTF.

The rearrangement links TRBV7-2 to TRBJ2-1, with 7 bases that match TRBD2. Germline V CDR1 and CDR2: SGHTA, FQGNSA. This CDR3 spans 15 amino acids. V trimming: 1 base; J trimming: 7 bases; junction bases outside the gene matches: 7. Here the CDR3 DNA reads TGTGCCAGCAGCTTAGTAGGCGGGAGACTGAATGAGCAGTTCTTC. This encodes CASSLVGGRLNEQFF.

The CDR3 spells CASSLGQDLGYEQYF. CDR3 coding DNA: TGTGCCAGCAGCTTAGGACAGGACCTAGGATACGAGCAGTACTTC. The J gene is TRBJ2-7, the V gene TRBV7-6, with a possible D match to TRBD1 (6 bases). CDR1 and CDR2 (germline): SGHVS, FNYEAQ. The CDR3 is 15 amino acids. The V gene lost 1 base and the J gene lost 4 bases, with 14 bases spanning the gap.

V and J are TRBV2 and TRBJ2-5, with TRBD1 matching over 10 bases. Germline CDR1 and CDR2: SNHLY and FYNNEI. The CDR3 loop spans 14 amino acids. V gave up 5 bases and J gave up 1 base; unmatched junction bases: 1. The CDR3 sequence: CASSRDRGQETQYF. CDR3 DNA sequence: TGTGCCAGCAGTCGGGACAGGGGCCAAGAGACCCAGTACTTC.

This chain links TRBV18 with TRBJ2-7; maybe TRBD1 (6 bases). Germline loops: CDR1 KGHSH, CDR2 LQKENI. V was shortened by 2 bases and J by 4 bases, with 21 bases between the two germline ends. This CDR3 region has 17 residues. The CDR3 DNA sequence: TGTGCCAGCTCACCAACAGGGTTATCCTCCGGTGCTTACGAGCAGTACTTC. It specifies CASSPTGLSSGAYEQYF.

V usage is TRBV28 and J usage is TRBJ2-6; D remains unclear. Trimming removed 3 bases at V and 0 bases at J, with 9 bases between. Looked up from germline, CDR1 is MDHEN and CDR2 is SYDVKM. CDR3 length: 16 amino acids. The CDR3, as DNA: TGTGCCAGCAGTTTTGGTACGGCCTCTGGGGCCAACGTCCTGACTTTC. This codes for CASSFGTASGANVLTF.

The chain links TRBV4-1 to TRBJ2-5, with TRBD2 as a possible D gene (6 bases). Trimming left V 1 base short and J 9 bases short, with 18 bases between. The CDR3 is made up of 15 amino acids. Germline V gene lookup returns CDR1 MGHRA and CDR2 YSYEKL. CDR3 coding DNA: TGCGCCAGCAGCCAAGGCACTAGCCAGGGTACGGCCCAGTACTTC. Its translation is CASSQGTSQGTAQYF.

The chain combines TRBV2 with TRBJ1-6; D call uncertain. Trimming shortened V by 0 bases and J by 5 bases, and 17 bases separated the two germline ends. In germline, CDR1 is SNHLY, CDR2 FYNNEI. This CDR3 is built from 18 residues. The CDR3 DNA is TGTGCCAGCAGTGAAGCCGGCGGGAGGCACTCAAATAATTCACCCCTCCACTTT. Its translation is CASSEAGGRHSNNSPLHF.

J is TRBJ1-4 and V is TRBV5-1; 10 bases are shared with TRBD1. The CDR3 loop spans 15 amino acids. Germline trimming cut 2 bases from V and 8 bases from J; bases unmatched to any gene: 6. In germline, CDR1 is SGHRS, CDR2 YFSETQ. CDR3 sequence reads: CASSLMTGGSEKLFF. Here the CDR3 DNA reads TGCGCCAGCAGCTTAATGACAGGGGGCTCCGAAAAACTGTTTTTT.

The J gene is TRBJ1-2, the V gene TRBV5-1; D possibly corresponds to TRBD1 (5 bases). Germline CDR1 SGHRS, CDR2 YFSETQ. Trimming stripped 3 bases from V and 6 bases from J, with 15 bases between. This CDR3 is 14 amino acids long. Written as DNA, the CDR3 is TGCGCCAGCAGCTCCCTGGGGGAGGTCCATGGCTACACCTTC. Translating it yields CASSSLGEVHGYTF.

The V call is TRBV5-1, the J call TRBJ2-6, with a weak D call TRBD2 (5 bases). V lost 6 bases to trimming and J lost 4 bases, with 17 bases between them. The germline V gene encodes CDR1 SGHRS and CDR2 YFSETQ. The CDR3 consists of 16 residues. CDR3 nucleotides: TGCGCCAGCAAAACTAGAGGTGATGGCGGGGCCAACGTCCTGACTTTC. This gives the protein CASKTRGDGGANVLTF.

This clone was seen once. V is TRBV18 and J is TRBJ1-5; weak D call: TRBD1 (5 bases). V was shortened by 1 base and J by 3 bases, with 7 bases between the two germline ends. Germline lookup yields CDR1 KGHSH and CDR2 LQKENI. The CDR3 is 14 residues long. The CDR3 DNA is TGTGCCAGCTCACCACAAGGGGACAATCAGCCCCAGCATTTT. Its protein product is CASSPQGDNQPQHF.

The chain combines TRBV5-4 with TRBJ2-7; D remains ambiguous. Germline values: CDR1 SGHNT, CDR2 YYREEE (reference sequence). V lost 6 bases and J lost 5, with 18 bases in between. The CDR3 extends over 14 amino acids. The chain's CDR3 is CASTGPIALNEQYF. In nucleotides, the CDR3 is TGTGCCAGCACCGGACCCATAGCTCTCAACGAGCAGTACTTC.

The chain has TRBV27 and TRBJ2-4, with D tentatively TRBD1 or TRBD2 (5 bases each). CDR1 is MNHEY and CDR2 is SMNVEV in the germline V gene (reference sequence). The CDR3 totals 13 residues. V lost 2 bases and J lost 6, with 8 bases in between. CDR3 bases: TGTGCCAGCAGTTTAAGGGACCTAAACATTCAGTACTTC. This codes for CASSLRDLNIQYF.

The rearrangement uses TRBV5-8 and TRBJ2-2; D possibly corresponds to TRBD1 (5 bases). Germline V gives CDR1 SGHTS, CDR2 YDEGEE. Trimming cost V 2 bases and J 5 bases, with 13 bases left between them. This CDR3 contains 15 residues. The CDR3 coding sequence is TGTGCCAGCAGCTTTGGGGCAGTCTGGACCGGGGAGCTGTTTTTT. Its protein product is CASSFGAVWTGELFF.

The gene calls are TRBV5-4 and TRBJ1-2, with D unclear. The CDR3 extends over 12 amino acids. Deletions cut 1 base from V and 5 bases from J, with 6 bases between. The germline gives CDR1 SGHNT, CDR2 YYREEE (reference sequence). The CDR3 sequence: CASSLTEYGYTF. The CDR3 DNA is TGTGCCAGCAGCTTGACAGAATATGGCTACACCTTC.

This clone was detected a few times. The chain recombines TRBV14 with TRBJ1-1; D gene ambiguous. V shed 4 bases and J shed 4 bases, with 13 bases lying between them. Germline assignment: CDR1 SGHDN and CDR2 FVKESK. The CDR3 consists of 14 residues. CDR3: CASSPRREGTEAFF. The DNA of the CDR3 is TGTGCCAGCAGCCCTCGACGGGAGGGCACTGAAGCTTTCTTT.

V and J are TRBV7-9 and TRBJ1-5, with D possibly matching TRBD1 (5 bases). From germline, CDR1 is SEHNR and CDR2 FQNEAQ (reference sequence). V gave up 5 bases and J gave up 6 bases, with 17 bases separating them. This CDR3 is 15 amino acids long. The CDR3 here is CASSAQTGSAQPQHF. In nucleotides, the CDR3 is TGTGCCAGCAGCGCGCAAACAGGCTCGGCTCAGCCCCAGCATTTT.

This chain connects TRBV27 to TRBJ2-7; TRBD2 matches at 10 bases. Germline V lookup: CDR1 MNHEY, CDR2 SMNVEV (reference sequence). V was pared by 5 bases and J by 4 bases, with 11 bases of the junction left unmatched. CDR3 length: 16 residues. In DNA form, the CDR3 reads TGTGCCAGCAGTCCCAGACCTAGCGGGAGTGGATACGAGCAGTACTTC. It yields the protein CASSPRPSGSGYEQYF.

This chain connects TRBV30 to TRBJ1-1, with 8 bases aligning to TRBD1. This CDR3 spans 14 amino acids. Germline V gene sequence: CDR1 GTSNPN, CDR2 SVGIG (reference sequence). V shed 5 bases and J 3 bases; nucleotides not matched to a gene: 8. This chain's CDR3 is CAWAQGAGDTEAFF. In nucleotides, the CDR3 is TGTGCCTGGGCGCAGGGGGCGGGGGACACTGAAGCTTTCTTT.